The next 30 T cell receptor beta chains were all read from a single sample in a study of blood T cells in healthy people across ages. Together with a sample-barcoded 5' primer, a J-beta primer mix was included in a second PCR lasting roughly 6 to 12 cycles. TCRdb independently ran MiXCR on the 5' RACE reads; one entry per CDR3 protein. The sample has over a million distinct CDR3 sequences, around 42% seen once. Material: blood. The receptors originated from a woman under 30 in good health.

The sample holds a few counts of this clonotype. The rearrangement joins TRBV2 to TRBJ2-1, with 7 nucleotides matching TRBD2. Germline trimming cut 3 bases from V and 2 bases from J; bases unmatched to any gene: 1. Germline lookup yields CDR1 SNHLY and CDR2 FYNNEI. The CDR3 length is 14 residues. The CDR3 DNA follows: TGTGCCAGCAGTGACGGGAGGACCTACAATGAGCAGTTCTTC. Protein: CASSDGRTYNEQFF.

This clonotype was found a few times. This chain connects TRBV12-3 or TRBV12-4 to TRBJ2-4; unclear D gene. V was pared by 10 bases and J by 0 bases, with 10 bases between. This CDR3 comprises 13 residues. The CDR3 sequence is CATSSRAKNIQYF. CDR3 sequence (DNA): TGTGCCACCAGCAGCCGAGCCAAAAACATTCAGTACTTC.

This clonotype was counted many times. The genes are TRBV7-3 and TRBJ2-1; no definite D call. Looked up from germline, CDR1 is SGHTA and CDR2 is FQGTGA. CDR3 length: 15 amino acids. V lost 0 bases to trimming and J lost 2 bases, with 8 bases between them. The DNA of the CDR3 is TGTGCCAGCAGCTTAACGGCGCCAGCCTACAATGAGCAGTTCTTC. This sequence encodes CASSLTAPAYNEQFF.

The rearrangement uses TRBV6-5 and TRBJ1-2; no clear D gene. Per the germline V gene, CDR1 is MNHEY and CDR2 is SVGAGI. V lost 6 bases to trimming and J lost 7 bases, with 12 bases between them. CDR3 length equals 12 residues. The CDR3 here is CASRSQTRGYTF. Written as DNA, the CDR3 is TGTGCCAGCAGGTCGCAGACGCGTGGCTACACCTTC.

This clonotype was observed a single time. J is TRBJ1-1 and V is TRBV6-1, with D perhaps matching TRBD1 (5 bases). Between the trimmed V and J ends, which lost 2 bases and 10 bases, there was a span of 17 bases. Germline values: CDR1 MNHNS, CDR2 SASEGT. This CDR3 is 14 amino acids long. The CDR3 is CASSELSDSGSAFF. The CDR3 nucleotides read TGTGCCAGCAGTGAACTGTCAGACAGTGGATCAGCTTTCTTT.

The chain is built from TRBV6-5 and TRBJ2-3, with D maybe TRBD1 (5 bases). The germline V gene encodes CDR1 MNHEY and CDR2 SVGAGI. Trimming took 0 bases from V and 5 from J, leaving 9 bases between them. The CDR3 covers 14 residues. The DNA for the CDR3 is TGTGCCAGCAGTTACTCGATGGGGCTAGATACGCAGTATTTT. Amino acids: CASSYSMGLDTQYF.

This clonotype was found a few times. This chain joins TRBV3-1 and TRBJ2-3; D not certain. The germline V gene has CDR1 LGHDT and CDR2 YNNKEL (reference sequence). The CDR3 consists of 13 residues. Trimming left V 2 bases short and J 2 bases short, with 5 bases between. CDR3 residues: CASSQRITDTQYF. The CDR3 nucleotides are TGTGCCAGCAGCCAACGAATCACAGATACGCAGTATTTT.

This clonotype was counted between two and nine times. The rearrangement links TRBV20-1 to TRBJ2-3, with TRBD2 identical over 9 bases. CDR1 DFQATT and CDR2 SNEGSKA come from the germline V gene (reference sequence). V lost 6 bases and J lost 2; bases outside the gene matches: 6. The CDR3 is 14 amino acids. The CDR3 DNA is TGCAGTGCCCCTGGCGGGGGGGCCACAGATACGCAGTATTTT. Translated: CSAPGGGATDTQYF.

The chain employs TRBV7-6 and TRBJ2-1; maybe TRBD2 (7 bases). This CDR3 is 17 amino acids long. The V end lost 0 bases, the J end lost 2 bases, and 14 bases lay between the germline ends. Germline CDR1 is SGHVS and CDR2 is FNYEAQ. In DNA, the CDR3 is TGTGCCAGCAGCTTAGCGTTGGGGGGGCCCACCTACAATGAGCAGTTCTTC. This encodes CASSLALGGPTYNEQFF.

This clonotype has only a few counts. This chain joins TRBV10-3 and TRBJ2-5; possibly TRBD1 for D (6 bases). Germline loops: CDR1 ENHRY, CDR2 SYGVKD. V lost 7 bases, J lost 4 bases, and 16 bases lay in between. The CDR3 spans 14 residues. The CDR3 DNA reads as TGTGCCATCAAACAGGGCCCCCCGGCAGAGACCCAGTACTTC. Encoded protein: CAIKQGPPAETQYF.

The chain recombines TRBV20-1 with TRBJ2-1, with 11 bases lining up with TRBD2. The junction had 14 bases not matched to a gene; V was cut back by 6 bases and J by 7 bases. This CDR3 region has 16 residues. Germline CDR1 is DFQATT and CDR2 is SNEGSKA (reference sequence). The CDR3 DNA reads TGCAGTGCGGAACCCGATAGCGGGAGGGTCGGGAATGAGCAGTTCTTC. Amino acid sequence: CSAEPDSGRVGNEQFF.

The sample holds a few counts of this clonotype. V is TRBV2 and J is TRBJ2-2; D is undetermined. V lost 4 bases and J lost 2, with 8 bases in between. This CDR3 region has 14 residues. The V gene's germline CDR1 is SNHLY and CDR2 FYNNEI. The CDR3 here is CASSGNRNTGELFF. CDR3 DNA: TGTGCCAGCAGTGGAAACAGAAACACCGGGGAGCTGTTTTTT.

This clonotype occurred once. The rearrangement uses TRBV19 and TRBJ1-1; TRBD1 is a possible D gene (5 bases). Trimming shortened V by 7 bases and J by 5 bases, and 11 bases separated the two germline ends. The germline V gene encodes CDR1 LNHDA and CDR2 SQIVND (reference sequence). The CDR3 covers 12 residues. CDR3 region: CASNYRGTEAFF. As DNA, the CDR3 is TGTGCCAGTAACTATCGGGGGACTGAAGCTTTCTTT.

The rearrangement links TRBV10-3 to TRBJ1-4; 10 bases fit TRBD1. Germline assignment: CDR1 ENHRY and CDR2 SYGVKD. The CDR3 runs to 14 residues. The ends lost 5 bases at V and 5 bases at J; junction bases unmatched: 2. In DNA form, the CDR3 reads TGTGCCATCAGTCCGGGACAGGGGAATGAAAAACTGTTTTTT. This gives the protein CAISPGQGNEKLFF.

The CDR3 region has the DNA TGTGCCAGCAGGGGACTAGCGGACACAGATACGCAGTATTTT. It codes for CASRGLADTDTQYF. The gene calls are TRBV11-1 and TRBJ2-3; 11 nucleotides line up with TRBD2. From germline, CDR1 is SGHAT and CDR2 FQDESV (reference sequence). V lost 6 bases and J lost 2; bases outside the gene matches: 1. The CDR3 sequence is 14 residues long.

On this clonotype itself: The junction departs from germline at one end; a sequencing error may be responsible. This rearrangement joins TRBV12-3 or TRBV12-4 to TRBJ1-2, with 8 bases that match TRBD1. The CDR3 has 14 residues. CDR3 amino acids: CVSSQQGGDYGYTF. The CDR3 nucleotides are TGTGTCAGCAGCCAACAGGGGGGGGACTATGGCTACACCTTC.

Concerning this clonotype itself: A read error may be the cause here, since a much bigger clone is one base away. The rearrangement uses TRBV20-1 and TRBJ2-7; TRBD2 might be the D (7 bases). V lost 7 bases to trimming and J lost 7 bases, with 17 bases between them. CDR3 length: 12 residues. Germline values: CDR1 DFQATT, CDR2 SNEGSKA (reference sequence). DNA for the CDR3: TGCAGTGTTAGGGGGGAGGGGAGGGAGCAGTACTTC. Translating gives CSVRGEGREQYF.

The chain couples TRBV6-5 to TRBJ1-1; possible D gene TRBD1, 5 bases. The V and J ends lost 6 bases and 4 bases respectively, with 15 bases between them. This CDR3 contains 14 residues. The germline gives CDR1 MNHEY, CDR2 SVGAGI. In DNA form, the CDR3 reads TGTGCCAGCAGCAAGCACGGGGCCCGCACTGAAGCTTTCTTT. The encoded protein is CASSKHGARTEAFF.

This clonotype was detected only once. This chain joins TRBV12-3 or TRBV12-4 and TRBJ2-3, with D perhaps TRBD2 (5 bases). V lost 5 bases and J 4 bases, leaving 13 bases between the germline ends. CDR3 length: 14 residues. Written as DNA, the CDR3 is TGTGCCAGCAGTCTCTCGGGGATGCCAGATACGCAGTATTTT. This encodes CASSLSGMPDTQYF.

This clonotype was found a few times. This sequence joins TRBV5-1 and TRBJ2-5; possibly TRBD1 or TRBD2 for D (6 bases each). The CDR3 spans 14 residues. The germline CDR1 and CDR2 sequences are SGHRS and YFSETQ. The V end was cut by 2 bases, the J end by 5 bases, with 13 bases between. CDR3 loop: CASSFPGATETQYF. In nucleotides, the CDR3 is TGCGCCAGCAGCTTCCCGGGGGCCACGGAGACCCAGTACTTC.

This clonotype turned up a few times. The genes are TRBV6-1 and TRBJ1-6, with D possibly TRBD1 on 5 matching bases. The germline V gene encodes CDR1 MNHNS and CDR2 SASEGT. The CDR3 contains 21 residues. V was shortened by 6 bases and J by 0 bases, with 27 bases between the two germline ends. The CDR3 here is CASRTTGLDWRTRSYNSPLHF. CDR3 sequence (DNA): TGTGCCAGCAGGACCACGGGGCTGGACTGGAGAACCCGCTCCTATAATTCACCCCTCCACTTT.

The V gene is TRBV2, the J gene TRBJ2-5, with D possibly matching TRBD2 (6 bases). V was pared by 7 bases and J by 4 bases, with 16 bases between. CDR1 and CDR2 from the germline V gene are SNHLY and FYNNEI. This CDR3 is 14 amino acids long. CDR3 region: CASITGTGVETQYF. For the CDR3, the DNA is TGTGCCAGCATCACCGGGACGGGGGTAGAGACCCAGTACTTC.

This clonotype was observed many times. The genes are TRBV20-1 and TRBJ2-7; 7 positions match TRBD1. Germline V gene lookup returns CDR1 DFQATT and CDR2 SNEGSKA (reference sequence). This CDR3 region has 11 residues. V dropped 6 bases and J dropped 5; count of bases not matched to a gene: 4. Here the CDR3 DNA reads TGCAGTGCCCCGACAGGGAACGAGCAGTACTTC. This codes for CSAPTGNEQYF.

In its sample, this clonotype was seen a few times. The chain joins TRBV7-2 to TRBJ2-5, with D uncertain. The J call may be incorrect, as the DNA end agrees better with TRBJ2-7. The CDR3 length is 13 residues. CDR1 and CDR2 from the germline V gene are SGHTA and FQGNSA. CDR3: CASSLEFAYEQYF. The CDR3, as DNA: TGTGCCAGCAGCTTAGAGTTTGCCTACGAGCAGTACTTC.

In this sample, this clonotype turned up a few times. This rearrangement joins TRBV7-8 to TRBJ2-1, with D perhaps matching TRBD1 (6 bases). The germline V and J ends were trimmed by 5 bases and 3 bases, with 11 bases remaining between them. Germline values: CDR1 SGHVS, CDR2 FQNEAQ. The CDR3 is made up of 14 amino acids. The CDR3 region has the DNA TGTGCCAGCAGCGGGGGACACCACTACAATGAGCAGTTCTTC. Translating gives CASSGGHHYNEQFF. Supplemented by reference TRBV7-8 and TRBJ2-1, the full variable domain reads GAGVSQSPRYKVAKRGQDVALRCDPISGHVSLFWYQQALGQGPEFLTYFQNEAQLDKSGLPSDRFFAERPEGSVSTLKIQRTQQEDSAVYLCASSGGHHYNEQFFGPGTRLTVL.

The CDR3 coding sequence is TGCGCCAGCAGCCAGGGCCAGGACATTCCCTACGAGCAGTACTTC. Encoded protein: CASSQGQDIPYEQYF. The rearrangement joins TRBV4-1 to TRBJ2-5, with a possible D match to TRBD1 (5 bases). The end of the DNA fits TRBJ2-7 better, so the J call may be wrong. Germline V gene data show CDR1 as MGHRA and CDR2 as YSYEKL. This CDR3 is 15 amino acids long.

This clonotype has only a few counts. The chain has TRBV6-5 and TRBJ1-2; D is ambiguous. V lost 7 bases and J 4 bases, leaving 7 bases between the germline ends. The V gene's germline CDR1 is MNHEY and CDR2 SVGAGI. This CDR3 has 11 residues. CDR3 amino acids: CASMSFYGYTF. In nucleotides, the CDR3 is TGTGCCAGCATGAGCTTCTATGGCTACACCTTC.

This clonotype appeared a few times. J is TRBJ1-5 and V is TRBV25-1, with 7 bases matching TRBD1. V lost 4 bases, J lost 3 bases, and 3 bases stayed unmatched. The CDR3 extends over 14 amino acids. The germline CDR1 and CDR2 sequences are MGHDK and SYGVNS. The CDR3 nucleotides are TGTGCCAGCAGTGTGACAGGGCTCAATCAGCCCCAGCATTTT. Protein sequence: CASSVTGLNQPQHF.

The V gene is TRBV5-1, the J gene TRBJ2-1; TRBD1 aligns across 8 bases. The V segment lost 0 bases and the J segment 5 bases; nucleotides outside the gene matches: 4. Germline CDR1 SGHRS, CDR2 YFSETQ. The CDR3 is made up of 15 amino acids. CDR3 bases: TGCGCCAGCAGCTTGGAGACAGGGGATCACAATGAGCAGTTCTTC. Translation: CASSLETGDHNEQFF.

The CDR3 DNA is TGTGCCAGCAGCTTAGTCCTGGACCAAGAGACCCAGTACTTC. It encodes CASSLVLDQETQYF. V usage is TRBV11-2 and J usage is TRBJ2-5; D is undetermined. V was pared by 1 base and J by 0 bases, with 6 bases between. CDR1 is SGHAT, CDR2 FQNNGV, per germline. The CDR3 sequence is 14 residues long.